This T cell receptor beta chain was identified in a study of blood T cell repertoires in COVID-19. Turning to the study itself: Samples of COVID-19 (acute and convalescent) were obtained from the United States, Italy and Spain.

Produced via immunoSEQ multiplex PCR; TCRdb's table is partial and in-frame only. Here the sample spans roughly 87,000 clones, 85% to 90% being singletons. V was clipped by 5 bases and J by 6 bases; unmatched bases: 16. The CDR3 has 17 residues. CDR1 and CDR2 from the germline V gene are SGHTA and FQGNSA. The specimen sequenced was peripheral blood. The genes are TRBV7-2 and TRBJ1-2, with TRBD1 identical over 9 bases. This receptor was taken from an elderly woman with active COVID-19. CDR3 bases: TGTGCCAGCAGCCTAGGGGGACAGGGAACAGGACAGGATGGCTACACCTTC. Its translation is CASSLGGQGTGQDGYTF.